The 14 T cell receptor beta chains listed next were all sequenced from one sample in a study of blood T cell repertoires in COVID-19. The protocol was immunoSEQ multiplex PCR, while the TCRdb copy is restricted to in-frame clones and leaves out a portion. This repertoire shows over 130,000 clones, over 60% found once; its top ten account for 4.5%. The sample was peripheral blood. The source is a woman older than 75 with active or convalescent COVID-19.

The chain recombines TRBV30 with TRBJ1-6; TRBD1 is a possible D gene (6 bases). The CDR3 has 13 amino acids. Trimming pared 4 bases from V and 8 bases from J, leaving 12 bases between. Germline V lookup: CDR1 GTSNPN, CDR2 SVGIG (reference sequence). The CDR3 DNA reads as TGTGCCTGGACCCAACAGGGCTATTCACCCCTCCACTTT. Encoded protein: CAWTQQGYSPLHF. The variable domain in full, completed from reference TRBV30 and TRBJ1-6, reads SQTIHQWPATLVQPVGSPLSLECTVEGTSNPNLYWYRQAAGRGLQLLFYSVGIGQISSEVPQNLSASRPQDRQFILSSKKLLLSDSGFYLCAWTQQGYSPLHFGNGTRLTVT.

The CDR3 DNA reads TGTGCCTCTGGGGGGGCGGGGCGCACAGATACGCAGTATTTT. Translated: CASGGAGRTDTQYF. The chain links TRBV15 to TRBJ2-3, with D maybe TRBD2 (7 bases). There are 14 residues in the CDR3. From germline, CDR1 is LNHNV and CDR2 YYDKDF (reference sequence). V lost 11 bases to trimming and J lost 1 base, with 16 bases between them. The full variable domain, completed using reference TRBV15 and TRBJ2-3, is DAMVIQNPRYQVTQFGKPVTLSCSQTLNHNVMYWYQQKSSQAPKLLFHYYDKDFNNEADTPDNFQSRRPNTSFCFLDIRSPGLGDTAMYLCASGGAGRTDTQYFGPGTRLTVL.

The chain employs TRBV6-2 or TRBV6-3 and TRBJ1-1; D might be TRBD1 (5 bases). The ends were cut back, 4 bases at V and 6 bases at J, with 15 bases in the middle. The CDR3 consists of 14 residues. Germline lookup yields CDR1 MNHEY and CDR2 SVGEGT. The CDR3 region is CASSFLLGTAEAFF. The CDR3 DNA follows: TGTGCCAGCAGTTTTCTACTAGGGACTGCTGAAGCTTTCTTT.

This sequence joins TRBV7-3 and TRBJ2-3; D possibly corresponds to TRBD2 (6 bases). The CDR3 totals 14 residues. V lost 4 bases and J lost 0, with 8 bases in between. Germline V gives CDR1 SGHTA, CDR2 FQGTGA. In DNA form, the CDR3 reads TGTGCCAGCAGCTCTGGACTAAGCACAGATACGCAGTATTTT. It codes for CASSSGLSTDTQYF.

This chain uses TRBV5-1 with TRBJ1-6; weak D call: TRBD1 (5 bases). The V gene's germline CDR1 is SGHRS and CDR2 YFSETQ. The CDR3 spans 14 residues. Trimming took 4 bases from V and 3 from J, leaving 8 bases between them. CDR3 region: CASSRGLYNSPLHF. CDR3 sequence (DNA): TGCGCCAGCAGCAGGGGTCTCTATAATTCACCCCTCCACTTT.

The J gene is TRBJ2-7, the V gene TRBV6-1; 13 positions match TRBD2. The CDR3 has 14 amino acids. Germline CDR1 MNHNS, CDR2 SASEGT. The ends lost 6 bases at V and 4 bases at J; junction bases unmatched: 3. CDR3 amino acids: CASRTSGGYYEQYF. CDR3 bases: TGTGCCAGCAGGACTAGCGGGGGGTATTACGAGCAGTACTTC.

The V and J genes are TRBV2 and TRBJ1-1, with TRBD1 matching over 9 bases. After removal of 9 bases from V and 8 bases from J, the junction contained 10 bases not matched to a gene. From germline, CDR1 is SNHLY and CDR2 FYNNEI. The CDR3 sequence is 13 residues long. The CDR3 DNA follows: TGTGCCAGTATAAGGGACAGGGTGACAGAAGCTTTCTTT. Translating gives CASIRDRVTEAFF. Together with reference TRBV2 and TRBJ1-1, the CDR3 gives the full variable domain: EPEVTQTPSHQVTQMGQEVILRCVPISNHLYFYWYRQILGQKVEFLVSFYNNEISEKSEIFDDQFSVERPDGSNFTLKIRSTKLEDSAMYFCASIRDRVTEAFFGQGTRLTVV.

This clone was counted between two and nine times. Written as DNA, the CDR3 is TGTGCCAGCAGCATTAATAAGAACACTGAAGCTTTCTTT. This gives the protein CASSINKNTEAFF. The V call is TRBV5-4, the J call TRBJ1-1; D remains unclear. The germline V gene has CDR1 SGHNT and CDR2 YYREEE (reference sequence). Trimming left V 4 bases short and J 1 base short, with 8 bases between. The CDR3 loop spans 13 amino acids.

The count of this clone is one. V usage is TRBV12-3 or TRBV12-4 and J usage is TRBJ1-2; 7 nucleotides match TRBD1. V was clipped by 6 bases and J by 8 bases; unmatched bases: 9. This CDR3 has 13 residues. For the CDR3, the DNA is TGTGCCAGCAGAATCAGGGGGGCGCAGGGCTACACCTTC. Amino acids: CASRIRGAQGYTF.

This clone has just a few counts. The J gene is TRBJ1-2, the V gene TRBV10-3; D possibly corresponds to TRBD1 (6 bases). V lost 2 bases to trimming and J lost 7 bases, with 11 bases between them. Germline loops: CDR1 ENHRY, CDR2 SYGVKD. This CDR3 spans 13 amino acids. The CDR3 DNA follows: TGTGCCATCAGTGAGGGACAGCCCGTTGGCTACACCTTC. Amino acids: CAISEGQPVGYTF.

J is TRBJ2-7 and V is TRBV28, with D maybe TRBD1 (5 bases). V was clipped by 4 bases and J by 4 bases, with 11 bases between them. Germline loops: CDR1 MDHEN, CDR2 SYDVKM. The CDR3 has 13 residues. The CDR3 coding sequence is TGTGCCAGCAGTTCGGACAAGCCTTACGAGCAGTACTTC. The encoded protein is CASSSDKPYEQYF. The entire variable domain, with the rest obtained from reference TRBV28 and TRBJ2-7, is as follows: DVKVTQSSRYLVKRTGEKVFLECVQDMDHENMFWYRQDPGLGLRLIYFSYDVKMKEKGDIPEGYSVSREKKERFSLILESASTNQTSMYLCASSSDKPYEQYFGPGTRLTVT.

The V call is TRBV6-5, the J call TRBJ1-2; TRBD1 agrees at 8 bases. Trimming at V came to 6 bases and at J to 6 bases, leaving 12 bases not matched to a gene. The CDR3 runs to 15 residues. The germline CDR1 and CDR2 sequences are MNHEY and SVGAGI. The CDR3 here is CASSTPGAGGNGYTF. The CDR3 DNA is TGTGCCAGCAGCACACCCGGGGCAGGGGGCAATGGCTACACCTTC.

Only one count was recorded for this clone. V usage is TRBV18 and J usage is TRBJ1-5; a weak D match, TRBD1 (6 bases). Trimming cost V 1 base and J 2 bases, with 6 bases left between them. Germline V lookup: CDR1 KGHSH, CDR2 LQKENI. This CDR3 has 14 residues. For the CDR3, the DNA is TGTGCCAGCTCACCACGACAGGGCAATCAGCCCCAGCATTTT. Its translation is CASSPRQGNQPQHF.

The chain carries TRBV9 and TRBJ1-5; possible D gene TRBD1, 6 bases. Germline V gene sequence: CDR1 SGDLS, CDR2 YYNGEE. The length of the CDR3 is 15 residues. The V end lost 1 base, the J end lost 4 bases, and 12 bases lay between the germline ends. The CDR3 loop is CASSVQGIWNQPQHF. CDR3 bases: TGTGCCAGCAGCGTACAGGGGATATGGAATCAGCCCCAGCATTTT.